These 21 T cell receptor beta chains share one sample of origin, sequenced in a study of cytomegalovirus exposure and HLA in healthy donors. The primer mix had 60 Vbeta and 13 Jbeta primers. Method: immunoSEQ multiplex PCR; TCRdb's copy keeps in-frame clones and lacks some. The sample lists around 170,000 clones, roughly four fifths occurring once. The material sequenced was PBMCs. Every receptor here comes from a woman aged 50 to 65 in good health and CMV-seronegative.

The V call is TRBV7-3, the J call TRBJ1-1; no definite D call. Trimming took off 2 bases at V and 5 bases at J, with 18 bases between the two ends. This CDR3 comprises 16 residues. Germline V CDR1 and CDR2: SGHTA, FQGTGA. The CDR3 region is CASSLGEGRLGTEAFF. In nucleotides, the CDR3 is TGTGCCAGCAGCTTAGGGGAGGGCCGTTTGGGGACTGAAGCTTTCTTT.

This chain uses TRBV18 with TRBJ1-1; D ambiguous. Trimming stripped 2 bases from V and 1 base from J, with 8 bases between. CDR3 length equals 14 residues. Germline V gene lookup returns CDR1 KGHSH and CDR2 LQKENI. The CDR3 is CASSPAAGNTEAFF. Here the CDR3 DNA reads TGTGCCAGCTCACCAGCGGCCGGGAACACTGAAGCTTTCTTT.

The chain uses TRBV5-4 and TRBJ2-1; 11 bases fit TRBD2. The V and J ends lost 0 bases and 8 bases, in that order; junction bases with no gene match: 7. CDR3 size: 16 residues. Per the germline V gene, CDR1 is SGHNT and CDR2 is YYREEE (reference sequence). The CDR3, as DNA: TGTGCCAGCAGCTTGGTAGTTAGCGGGGGGGCTGATGAGCAGTTCTTC. Residues: CASSLVVSGGADEQFF.

The V gene is TRBV28, the J gene TRBJ1-2; D remains unclear. The CDR3 runs 17 residues. V was pared by 1 base and J by 1 base, with 16 bases between. Germline assignment: CDR1 MDHEN and CDR2 SYDVKM. Here the CDR3 reads CASSLLLGRVGNYGYTF. The DNA of the CDR3 is TGTGCCAGCAGTTTATTGCTCGGGCGGGTTGGTAACTATGGCTACACCTTC.

This clone was picked up a small number of times. At one end the junction does not follow the germline gene, possibly because of a read error. CDR3 amino acids: CASSLSANAGELFF. As DNA, the CDR3 is TGCGCCAGCAGCTTGAGCGCGAACGCCGGGGAGCTGTTTTTT. The chain employs TRBV5-1 and TRBJ2-2; D ambiguous. The CDR3 is made up of 14 amino acids. Germline CDR1 SGHRS, CDR2 YFSETQ. The full variable domain, its missing parts supplied by reference TRBV5-1 and TRBJ2-2, is KAGVTQTPRYLIKTRGQQVTLSCSPISGHRSVSWYQQTPGQGLQFLFEYFSETQRNKGNFPGRFSGRQFSNSRSEMNVSTLELGDSALYLCASSLSANAGELFFGEGSRLTVL.

This clone has just a few counts. The chain combines TRBV9 with TRBJ2-2; 9 bases align to TRBD2. J lost 4 bases, V lost 1 base, and 5 bases had no gene match. Per the germline V gene, CDR1 is SGDLS and CDR2 is YYNGEE. CDR3 size: 16 residues. DNA of the CDR3: TGTGCCAGCAGCGTAAACCCTAGCGGGGTCACCGGGGAGCTGTTTTTT. Its translation: CASSVNPSGVTGELFF. Combining the CDR3 with reference TRBV9 and TRBJ2-2 gives the whole variable domain DSGVTQTPKHLITATGQRVTLRCSPRSGDLSVYWYQQSLDQGLQFLIQYYNGEERAKGNILERFSAQQFPDLHSELNLSSLELGDSALYFCASSVNPSGVTGELFFGEGSRLTVL.

The chain couples TRBV7-2 to TRBJ2-2, with 8 bases that match TRBD2. The CDR3 contains 16 residues. With V trimmed by 2 bases and J by 4 bases, 6 bases remained unmatched. Germline CDR1 reads SGHTA; CDR2 reads FQGNSA. The CDR3 loop reads CASSLRTGTSTGELFF. As DNA, the CDR3 is TGTGCCAGCAGCTTAAGAACCGGGACTAGCACCGGGGAGCTGTTTTTT.

This chain links TRBV27 with TRBJ2-5, with D tentatively TRBD2 (5 bases). The germline V gene encodes CDR1 MNHEY and CDR2 SMNVEV (reference sequence). There are 16 residues in the CDR3. Trimming stripped 4 bases from V and 0 bases from J, with 15 bases between. In nucleotides, the CDR3 is TGTGCCAGCAGTTCTATCGGCCGGGGAAACCAAGAGACCCAGTACTTC. Its protein product is CASSSIGRGNQETQYF.

V and J are TRBV4-1 and TRBJ1-3; D remains ambiguous. V lost 0 bases and J lost 0, with 6 bases in between. Germline V CDR1 and CDR2: MGHRA, YSYEKL. The CDR3 has 15 residues. CDR3 sequence (DNA): TGCGCCAGCAGCCAAGACTCTAACTCTGGAAACACCATATATTTT. Residues: CASSQDSNSGNTIYF.

This clone has just a few counts. This rearrangement joins TRBV27 to TRBJ2-7; D is perhaps TRBD1 (6 bases). This CDR3 has 14 residues. V dropped 4 bases and J dropped 4 bases, with 14 bases sitting between them. The germline V gene encodes CDR1 MNHEY and CDR2 SMNVEV (reference sequence). The CDR3 sequence: CASSWGRVDYEQYF. In DNA, the CDR3 is TGTGCCAGCAGTTGGGGGCGGGTAGATTACGAGCAGTACTTC.

There are a few counts of this clone. The chain has TRBV5-1 and TRBJ1-4, with TRBD1 matching over 10 bases. The CDR3 extends over 15 amino acids. Germline V gene lookup returns CDR1 SGHRS and CDR2 YFSETQ. Trimming cost V 4 bases and J 7 bases; bases outside gene matches: 7. The CDR3 bases are TGCGCCAGCAGCGCTACCGGGACAGGGGCTGAAAAACTGTTTTTT. Protein sequence: CASSATGTGAEKLFF.

J is TRBJ1-5 and V is TRBV2, with TRBD1 identical over 7 bases. The CDR3 is 14 residues long. V was pared by 4 bases and J by 2 bases, with 2 bases of the junction left unmatched. The V gene's germline CDR1 is SNHLY and CDR2 FYNNEI. CDR3 nucleotide sequence: TGTGCCAGCAGTGGACAGGGTGGCAATCAGCCCCAGCATTTT. It encodes CASSGQGGNQPQHF.

The chain combines TRBV28 with TRBJ2-1; D perhaps matches TRBD2 (6 bases). The CDR3 spans 16 residues. CDR1 is MDHEN, CDR2 SYDVKM, per germline. The germline V and J ends were trimmed by 2 bases and 2 bases, with 13 bases remaining between them. The CDR3 here is CASSLHGGRTYNEQFF. The CDR3 DNA reads TGTGCCAGCAGTTTACACGGGGGACGAACCTACAATGAGCAGTTCTTC.

This chain uses TRBV6-5 with TRBJ1-4; 7 bases align to TRBD1. The junction had 7 bases not matched to a gene; V was cut back by 6 bases and J by 3 bases. The CDR3 is 15 amino acids. Germline V gene data show CDR1 as MNHEY and CDR2 as SVGAGI. In nucleotides, the CDR3 is TGTGCCAGCAGCAGAAGGGACAGATCTAATGAAAAACTGTTTTTT. Its translation: CASSRRDRSNEKLFF.

V and J are TRBV19 and TRBJ1-5; D possibly corresponds to TRBD1 (6 bases). This CDR3 has 14 residues. The ends were cut back, 5 bases at V and 3 bases at J, with 11 bases in the middle. Germline lookup yields CDR1 LNHDA and CDR2 SQIVND (reference sequence). CDR3 sequence (DNA): TGTGCCAGTAGTGTCCGGGACACCAATCAGCCCCAGCATTTT. Translated, it gives CASSVRDTNQPQHF.

This sequence joins TRBV7-2 and TRBJ1-5; no firm D call. V was cut by 4 bases and J by 4 bases, with 5 bases left in between. The CDR3 loop spans 12 amino acids. Germline V CDR1 and CDR2: SGHTA, FQGNSA. The CDR3 DNA follows: TGTGCCAGCAGCTCGCTAAATCAGCCCCAGCATTTT. It yields the protein CASSSLNQPQHF.

This chain joins TRBV4-1 and TRBJ1-1; the match to TRBD1 covers 7 bases. The CDR3 length is 13 residues. Germline V gene data show CDR1 as MGHRA and CDR2 as YSYEKL. V was clipped by 3 bases and J by 7 bases; unmatched bases: 5. CDR3 residues: CASSHRTGNEAFF. The CDR3 DNA sequence: TGCGCCAGCAGCCACCGGACAGGAAATGAAGCTTTCTTT.

V is TRBV7-8 and J is TRBJ1-2; possible D gene TRBD1, 6 bases. The CDR3 is 15 residues long. Trimming pared 2 bases from V and 8 bases from J, leaving 18 bases between. Germline CDR1 is SGHVS and CDR2 is FQNEAQ. The CDR3 is CASSLLAGTYSGYTF. CDR3 DNA sequence: TGTGCCAGCAGCTTACTTGCCGGGACATATTCGGGCTACACCTTC.

CDR3 region: CAISESMGSSGNTIYF. The CDR3 DNA reads as TGTGCCATCAGTGAGTCGATGGGGAGCTCTGGAAACACCATATATTTT. The chain has TRBV10-3 and TRBJ1-3; no firm D call. Germline assignment: CDR1 ENHRY and CDR2 SYGVKD. With 0 bases removed from V and 0 bases from J, the gap between germline ends came to 9 bases. This CDR3 is built from 16 residues.

The CDR3 bases are TGTGCCAGCAGACCTACGAACACCGGGGAGCTGTTTTTT. Its translation: CASRPTNTGELFF. The chain couples TRBV7-2 to TRBJ2-2; D is undetermined. The V and J ends lost 6 bases and 0 bases respectively, with 5 bases between them. The CDR3 runs to 13 residues. Per the germline V gene, CDR1 is SGHTA and CDR2 is FQGNSA.

The rearrangement links TRBV2 to TRBJ2-1, with 8 bases that match TRBD2. The CDR3 sequence is 15 residues long. Unmatched junction bases numbered 9, after V lost 9 bases and J lost 2 bases. Germline V gene lookup returns CDR1 SNHLY and CDR2 FYNNEI. Written as DNA, the CDR3 is TGTGCCAGTATAAACTCGGGGGGGCCCTACAATGAGCAGTTCTTC. Its translation: CASINSGGPYNEQFF.